These 2 T cell receptor beta chains share one sample of origin, sequenced in a study of CD8+CD57+ T cells in acquired aplastic anemia. Template material for TCR beta VDJ and CDR3 profiling consisted of genomic DNA. Each CDR3 protein gets one entry after TCRdb re-called the reads with MiXCR. The sample records roughly 180,000 distinct CDR3 sequences, less than 65% being singletons. The sequencing input was sorted CD4+, CD8+, or CD8+CD57+ T cells (not recorded which) from PBMCs. Every receptor here comes from a human donor with severe aplastic anemia or a healthy control (not recorded which).

The chain carries TRBV4-3 and TRBJ1-4; D is possibly TRBD1 (5 bases). Germline lookup yields CDR1 LGHNA and CDR2 YSLEER. V lost 3 bases and J lost 6, with 14 bases in between. CDR3 length: 15 residues. This CDR3 is CASSQSREGDEKLFF. In DNA, the CDR3 is TGCGCCAGCAGCCAGAGCAGGGAAGGGGATGAAAAACTGTTTTTT.

V and J are TRBV29-1 and TRBJ1-2, with 8 positions matching TRBD1. Per the germline V gene, CDR1 is SQVTM and CDR2 is ANQGSEA. CDR3 length equals 16 residues. Germline trimming cut 3 bases from V and 7 bases from J; bases unmatched to any gene: 16. CDR3 residues: CSVDSADRVMLSGYTF. CDR3 sequence (DNA): TGCAGCGTTGACTCGGCGGACAGGGTTATGTTGAGTGGCTACACCTTC.